This T cell receptor beta chain was documented in a study of blood T cell dynamics during melanoma immunotherapy. Sample time point: pre-treatment baseline. Each sorted CD8+ T cell subset had its entire DNA loaded. TCRdb's copy holds only in-frame clones and misses some; the assay was immunoSEQ multiplex PCR. Found here are roughly 3,400 clones, about 92% of them singletons; the top ten hold less than 0.6%. As concerns this clone: Its target is not known.

The germline CDR1 and CDR2 sequences are MNHEY and SVGAGI. V gave up 7 bases and J gave up 6 bases, with 13 bases separating them. The CDR3 runs to 13 residues. General observations from the study: Immune-effector CD8+ cells best matched cell-free DNA CDR3 sequences and were most clonal.

Specimen: effector memory CD8+ T cells from blood, collected from a patient treated with checkpoint blockade. V gene TRBV6-5 combines with J gene TRBJ2-1; D gene ambiguous. This sequence was found in a human donor with melanoma. The CDR3 bases are TGTGCCAGCACCCAGGAATGGGGCAATGAGCAGTTCTTC. Its translation: CASTQEWGNEQFF.